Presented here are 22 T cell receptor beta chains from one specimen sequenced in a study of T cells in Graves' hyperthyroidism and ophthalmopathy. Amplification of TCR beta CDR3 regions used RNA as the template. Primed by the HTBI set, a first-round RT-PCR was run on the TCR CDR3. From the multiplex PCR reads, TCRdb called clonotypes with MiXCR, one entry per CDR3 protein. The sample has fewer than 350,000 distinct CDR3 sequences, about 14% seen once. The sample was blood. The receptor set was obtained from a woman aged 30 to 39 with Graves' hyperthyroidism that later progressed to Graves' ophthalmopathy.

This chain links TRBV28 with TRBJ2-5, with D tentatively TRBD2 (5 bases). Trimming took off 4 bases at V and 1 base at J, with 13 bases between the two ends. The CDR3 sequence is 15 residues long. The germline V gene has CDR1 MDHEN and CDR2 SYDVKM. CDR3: CASSWLRVGQETQYF. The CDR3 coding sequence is TGTGCCAGCAGTTGGTTGCGGGTGGGCCAAGAGACCCAGTACTTC.

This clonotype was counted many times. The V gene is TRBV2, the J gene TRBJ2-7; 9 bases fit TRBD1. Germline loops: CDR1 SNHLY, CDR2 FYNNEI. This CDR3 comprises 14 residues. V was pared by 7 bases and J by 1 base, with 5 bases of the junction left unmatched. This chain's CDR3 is CASTLDRGSYEQYF. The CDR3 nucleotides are TGTGCCAGCACCTTGGACAGGGGATCCTACGAGCAGTACTTC.

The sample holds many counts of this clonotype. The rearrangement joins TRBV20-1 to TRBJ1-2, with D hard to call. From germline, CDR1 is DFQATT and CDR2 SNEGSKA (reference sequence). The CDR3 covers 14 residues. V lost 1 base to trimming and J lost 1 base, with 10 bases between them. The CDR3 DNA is TGCAGTGCTAGAGTAGACCTCTTTAACTATGGCTACACCTTC. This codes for CSARVDLFNYGYTF.

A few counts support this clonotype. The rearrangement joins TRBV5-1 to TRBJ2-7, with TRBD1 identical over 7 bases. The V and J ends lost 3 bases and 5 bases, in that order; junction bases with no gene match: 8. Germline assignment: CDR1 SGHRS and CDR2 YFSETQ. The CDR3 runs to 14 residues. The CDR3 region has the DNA TGCGCCAGCAGCTCGACGGACAGGACGAACGAGCAGTACTTC. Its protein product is CASSSTDRTNEQYF.

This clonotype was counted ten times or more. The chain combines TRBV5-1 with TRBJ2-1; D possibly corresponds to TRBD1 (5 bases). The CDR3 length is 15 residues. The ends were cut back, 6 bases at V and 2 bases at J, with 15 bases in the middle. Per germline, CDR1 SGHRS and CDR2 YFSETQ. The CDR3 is CASKLGDSPYNEQFF. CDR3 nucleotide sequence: TGCGCCAGCAAGTTAGGGGATAGCCCCTACAATGAGCAGTTCTTC. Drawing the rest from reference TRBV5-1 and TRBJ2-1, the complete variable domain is KAGVTQTPRYLIKTRGQQVTLSCSPISGHRSVSWYQQTPGQGLQFLFEYFSETQRNKGNFPGRFSGRQFSNSRSEMNVSTLELGDSALYLCASKLGDSPYNEQFFGPGTRLTVL.

This chain's CDR3 is CASGRDRASYEQYF. The CDR3 nucleotides are TGTGCCTCTGGGAGGGACAGGGCCTCCTACGAGCAGTACTTC. The rearrangement uses TRBV19 and TRBJ2-7; 9 bases align to TRBD1. The CDR3 has 14 amino acids. CDR1 and CDR2 (germline): LNHDA, SQIVND (reference sequence). Trimming removed 11 bases from V and 0 bases from J; junction bases left unmatched: 8.

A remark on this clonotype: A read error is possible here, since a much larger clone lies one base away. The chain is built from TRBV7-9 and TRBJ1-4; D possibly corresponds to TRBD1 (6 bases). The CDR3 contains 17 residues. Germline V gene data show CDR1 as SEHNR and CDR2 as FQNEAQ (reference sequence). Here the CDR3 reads CASSLGGLLTTNGKLFF. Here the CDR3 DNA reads TGTGCCAGCAGCTTAGGGGGGCTCCTAACAACTAATGGAAAACTGTTTTTT.

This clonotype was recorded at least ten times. The CDR3 loop reads CALERASGNYEQYF. The CDR3 DNA is TGTGCCCTGGAAAGGGCTAGCGGGAACTACGAGCAGTACTTC. The V gene is TRBV30, the J gene TRBJ2-7, with TRBD2 identical over 9 bases. V was clipped by 8 bases and J by 3 bases; unmatched bases: 11. Germline CDR1 reads GTSNPN; CDR2 reads SVGIG (reference sequence). This CDR3 has 14 amino acids.

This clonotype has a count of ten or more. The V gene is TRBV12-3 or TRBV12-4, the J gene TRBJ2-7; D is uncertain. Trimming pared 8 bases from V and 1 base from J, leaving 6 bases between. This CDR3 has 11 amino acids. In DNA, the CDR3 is TGTGCCAGCGGATATTCCTACGAGCAGTACTTC. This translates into CASGYSYEQYF.

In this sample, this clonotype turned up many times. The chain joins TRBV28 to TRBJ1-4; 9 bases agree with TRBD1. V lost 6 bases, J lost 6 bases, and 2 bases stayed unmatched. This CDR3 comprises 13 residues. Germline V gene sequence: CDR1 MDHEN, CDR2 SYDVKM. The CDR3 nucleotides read TGTGCCAGCAGACGGACAGGGGATGAAAAACTGTTTTTT. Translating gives CASRRTGDEKLFF.

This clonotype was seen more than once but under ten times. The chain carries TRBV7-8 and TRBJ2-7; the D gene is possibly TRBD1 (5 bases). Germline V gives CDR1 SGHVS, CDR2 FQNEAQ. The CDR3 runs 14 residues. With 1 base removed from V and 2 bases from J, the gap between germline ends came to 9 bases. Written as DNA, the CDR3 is TGTGCCAGCAGCTTAGTGGACACTACCTACGAGCAGTACTTC. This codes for CASSLVDTTYEQYF.

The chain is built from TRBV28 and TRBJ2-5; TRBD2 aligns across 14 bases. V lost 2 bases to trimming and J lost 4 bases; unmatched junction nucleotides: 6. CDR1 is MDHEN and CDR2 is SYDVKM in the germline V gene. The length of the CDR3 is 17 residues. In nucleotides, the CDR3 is TGTGCCAGCAGTTTAGGGGGACTAGCGGGAGCGGGAGAGACCCAGTACTTC. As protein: CASSLGGLAGAGETQYF. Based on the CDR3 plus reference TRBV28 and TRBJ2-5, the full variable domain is DVKVTQSSRYLVKRTGEKVFLECVQDMDHENMFWYRQDPGLGLRLIYFSYDVKMKEKGDIPEGYSVSREKKERFSLILESASTNQTSMYLCASSLGGLAGAGETQYFGPGTRLLVL.

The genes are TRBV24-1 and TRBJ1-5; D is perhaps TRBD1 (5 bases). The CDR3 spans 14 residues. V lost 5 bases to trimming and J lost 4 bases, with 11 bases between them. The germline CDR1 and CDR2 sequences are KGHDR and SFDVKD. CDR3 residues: CATSVAGQNQPQHF. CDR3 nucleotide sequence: TGTGCCACCAGTGTTGCGGGGCAAAATCAGCCCCAGCATTTT.

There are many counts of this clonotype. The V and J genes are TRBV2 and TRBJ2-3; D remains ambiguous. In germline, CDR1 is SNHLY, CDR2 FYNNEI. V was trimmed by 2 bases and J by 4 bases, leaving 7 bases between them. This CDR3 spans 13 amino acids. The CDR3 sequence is CASSEPEADTQYF. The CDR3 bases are TGTGCCAGCAGTGAACCTGAGGCAGATACGCAGTATTTT. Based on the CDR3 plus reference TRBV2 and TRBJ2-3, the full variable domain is EPEVTQTPSHQVTQMGQEVILRCVPISNHLYFYWYRQILGQKVEFLVSFYNNEISEKSEIFDDQFSVERPDGSNFTLKIRSTKLEDSAMYFCASSEPEADTQYFGPGTRLTVL.

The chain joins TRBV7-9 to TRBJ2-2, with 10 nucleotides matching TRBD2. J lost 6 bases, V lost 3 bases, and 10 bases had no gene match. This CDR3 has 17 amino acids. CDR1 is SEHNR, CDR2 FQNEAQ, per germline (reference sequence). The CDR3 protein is CASSFRLAGVSAGELFF. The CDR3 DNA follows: TGTGCCAGCAGCTTTCGCCTAGCGGGAGTATCAGCCGGGGAGCTGTTTTTT. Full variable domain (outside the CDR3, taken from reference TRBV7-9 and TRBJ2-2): DTGVSQNPRHKITKRGQNVTFRCDPISEHNRLYWYRQTLGQGPEFLTYFQNEAQLEKSRLLSDRFSAERPKGSFSTLEIQRTEQGDSAMYLCASSFRLAGVSAGELFFGEGSRLTVL.

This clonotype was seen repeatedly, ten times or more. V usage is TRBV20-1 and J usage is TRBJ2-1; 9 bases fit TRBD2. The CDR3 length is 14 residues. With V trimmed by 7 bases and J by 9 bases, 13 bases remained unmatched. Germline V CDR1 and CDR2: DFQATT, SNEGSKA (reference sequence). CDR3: CSVASGMVLGEQFF. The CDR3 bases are TGCAGTGTGGCTAGCGGGATGGTATTGGGTGAGCAGTTCTTC.

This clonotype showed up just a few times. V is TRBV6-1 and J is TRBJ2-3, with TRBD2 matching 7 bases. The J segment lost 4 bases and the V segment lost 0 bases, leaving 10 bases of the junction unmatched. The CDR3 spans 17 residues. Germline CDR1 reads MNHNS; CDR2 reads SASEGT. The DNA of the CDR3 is TGTGCCAGCAGTGAAGCTATTGCGGGAGTCACCTCAGATACGCAGTATTTT. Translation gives CASSEAIAGVTSDTQYF.

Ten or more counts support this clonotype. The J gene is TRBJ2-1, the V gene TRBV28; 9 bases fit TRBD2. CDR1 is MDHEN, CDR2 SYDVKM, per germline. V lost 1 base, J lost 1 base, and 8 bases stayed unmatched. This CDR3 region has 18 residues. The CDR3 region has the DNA TGTGCCAGCAGTTTATACCTGACTAGCGGAAGGTCCTACAATGAGCAGTTCTTC. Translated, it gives CASSLYLTSGRSYNEQFF.

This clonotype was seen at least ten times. The CDR3 spells CAWSAILTWGELFF. The CDR3 nucleotides read TGTGCCTGGAGTGCAATTCTGACTTGGGGGGAGCTGTTTTTT. The chain employs TRBV30 and TRBJ2-2; D uncertain. CDR1 is GTSNPN, CDR2 SVGIG, per germline (reference sequence). V was pared by 1 base and J by 8 bases, with 14 bases between. The CDR3 has 14 amino acids.

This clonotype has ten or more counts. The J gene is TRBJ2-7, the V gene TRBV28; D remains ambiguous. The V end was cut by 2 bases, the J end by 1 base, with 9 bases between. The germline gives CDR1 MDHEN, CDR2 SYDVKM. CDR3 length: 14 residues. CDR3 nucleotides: TGTGCCAGCAGTTTAGCTTCTTTTTCCTACGAGCAGTACTTC. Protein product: CASSLASFSYEQYF.

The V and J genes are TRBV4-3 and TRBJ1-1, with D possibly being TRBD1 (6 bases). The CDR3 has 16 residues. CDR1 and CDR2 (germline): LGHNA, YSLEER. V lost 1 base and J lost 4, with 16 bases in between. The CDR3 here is CASSQAAGGLGTEAFF. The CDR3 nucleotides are TGCGCCAGCAGCCAAGCGGCTGGGGGCTTGGGCACTGAAGCTTTCTTT.

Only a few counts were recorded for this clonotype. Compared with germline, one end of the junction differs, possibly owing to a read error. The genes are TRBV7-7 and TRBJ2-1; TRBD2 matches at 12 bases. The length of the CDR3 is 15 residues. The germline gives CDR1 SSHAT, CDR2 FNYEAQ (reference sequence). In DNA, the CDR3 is TGTGCTAGCAGCATCCGACTAGCGGGAGAGGCTGAGCAGTTCTTC. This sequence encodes CASSIRLAGEAEQFF.